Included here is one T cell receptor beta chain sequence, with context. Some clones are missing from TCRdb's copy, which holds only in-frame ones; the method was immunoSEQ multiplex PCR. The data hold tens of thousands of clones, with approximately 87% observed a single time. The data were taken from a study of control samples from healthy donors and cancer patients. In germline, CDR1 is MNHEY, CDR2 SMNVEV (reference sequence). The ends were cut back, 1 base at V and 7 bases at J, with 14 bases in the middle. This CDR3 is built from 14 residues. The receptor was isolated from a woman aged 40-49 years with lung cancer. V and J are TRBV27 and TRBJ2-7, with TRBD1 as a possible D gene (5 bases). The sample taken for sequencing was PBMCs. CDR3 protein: CASSLYFRAGEQYF. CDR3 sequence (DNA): TGTGCCAGCAGTTTATATTTCAGGGCTGGGGAGCAGTACTTC.